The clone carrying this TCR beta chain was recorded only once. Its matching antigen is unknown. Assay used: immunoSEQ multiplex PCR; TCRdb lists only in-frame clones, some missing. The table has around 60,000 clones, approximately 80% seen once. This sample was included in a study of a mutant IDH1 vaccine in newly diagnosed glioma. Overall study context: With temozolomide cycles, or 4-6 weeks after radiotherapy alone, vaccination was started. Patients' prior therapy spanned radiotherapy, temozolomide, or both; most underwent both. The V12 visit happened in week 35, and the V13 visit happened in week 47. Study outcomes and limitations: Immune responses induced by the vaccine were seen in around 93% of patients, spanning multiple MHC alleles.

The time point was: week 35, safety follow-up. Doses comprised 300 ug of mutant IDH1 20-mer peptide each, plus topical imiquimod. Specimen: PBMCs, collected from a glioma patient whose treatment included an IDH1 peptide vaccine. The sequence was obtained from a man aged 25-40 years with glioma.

CDR3 sequence: CASFTTAWTGEISGYTF. CDR3 nucleotides: TGTGCCAGCTTTACCACCGCTTGGACAGGGGAGATCTCGGGCTACACCTTC. The chain recombines TRBV18 with TRBJ1-2; 9 nucleotides agree with TRBD1. Germline-derived CDR1 and CDR2 are KGHSH and LQKENI. CDR3 length equals 17 residues. With 7 bases clipped from V and 8 bases from J, the junction kept 20 bases outside the gene matches.